This T cell receptor (beta chain) was obtained from a study of cytomegalovirus exposure and HLA in healthy donors. Study-wide results and limits: The majority of TCR sequences were rare, yet some public TCRs appeared in many donors.

Remarks on this clone: Its antigen is as yet unknown.

V was trimmed by 5 bases and J by 6 bases, leaving 30 bases between them. Germline CDR1 reads ENHRY; CDR2 reads SYGVKD. The CDR3 sequence is 19 residues long. Method: immunoSEQ multiplex PCR; TCRdb's copy keeps in-frame clones and lacks some. The table lists about 140,000 clones, 85% to 90% of them singletons. The V call is TRBV10-3, the J call TRBJ2-3, with D tentatively TRBD2 (6 bases). The source is a man between 18 and 35 years old in good health and CMV-seronegative. Input material: PBMCs. The CDR3 protein is CAISRHPGDADQTRDTQYF. DNA for the CDR3: TGTGCCATCAGTCGCCATCCGGGGGACGCCGACCAGACGAGGGATACGCAGTATTTT.